These T cell receptor beta chains were read from a single sample in a study of T-cell memory formation after mild COVID-19. TCRdb ran MiXCR on the 5' RACE reads and lists one entry per CDR3 protein. The sample lists around 310,000 distinct CDR3 sequences; around 15% were seen once. Input material: PBMCs or a T cell subset sorted from them (not recorded which). The receptors originated from a man between 18 and 29 years old who had mild COVID-19 (a few samples of this study predate the infection). Cell type and time point are not known. Each CDR3 is given with its conserved first and last residue. A D gene is named only where the DNA matches it firmly. Part of the rows lack a size; the others show once, few, many or a class for expanded clones.

v_gene: TRBV5-4; abundance: many; j_gene: TRBJ2-5; d_gene: TRBD2; CDR3nt: TGTGCCAGCAGCGCTAGCGGGGGGGGGCTACAAGAGACCCAGTACTTC; CDR3aa: CASSASGGGLQETQYF
v_gene: TRBV11-2; abundance: NA; j_gene: TRBJ2-1; d_gene: NA; CDR3nt: TGTGCCAGCAGCTCCCCAGTTAGGGGTTACAATGAGCAGTTCTTC; CDR3aa: CASSSPVRGYNEQFF
v_gene: TRBV7-9; abundance: few; j_gene: TRBJ2-7; d_gene: TRBD1; CDR3nt: TGTGCCAGCAGCCTCGGACAGGGGGCTGGTCAGCAGTACTTC; CDR3aa: CASSLGQGAGQQYF
v_gene: TRBV7-2; abundance: many; j_gene: TRBJ2-1; d_gene: NA; CDR3nt: TGTGCCAGCAGCATTTACAATGAGCAGTTCTTC; CDR3aa: CASSIYNEQFF
v_gene: TRBV6-2/TRBV6-3; abundance: NA; j_gene: TRBJ1-1; d_gene: NA; CDR3nt: TGTGCCAGCAGTTACCCCGGAGGGTTCGCTGAAGCTTTCTTT; CDR3aa: CASSYPGGFAEAFF
v_gene: TRBV10-3; abundance: NA; j_gene: TRBJ2-5; d_gene: TRBD1; CDR3nt: TGTGCCATCAGTGCGGCAGGGGGCGTCGAGACCCAGTACTTC; CDR3aa: CAISAAGGVETQYF
v_gene: TRBV19; abundance: NA; j_gene: TRBJ2-3; d_gene: NA; CDR3nt: TGTGCCAGTAGCGGGGGCAGCACAGATACGCAGTATTTT; CDR3aa: CASSGGSTDTQYF
v_gene: TRBV29-1; abundance: NA; j_gene: TRBJ1-5; d_gene: TRBD1; CDR3nt: TGCAGCGTGGCCCTTACAGGGGGTGGGCAGCCCCAGCATTTT; CDR3aa: CSVALTGGGQPQHF
v_gene: TRBV20-1; abundance: few; j_gene: TRBJ2-1; d_gene: TRBD2; CDR3nt: TGCAGTGTAAAGACTAGCACCTACAATGAGCAGTTCTTC; CDR3aa: CSVKTSTYNEQFF
v_gene: TRBV7-2; abundance: NA; j_gene: TRBJ2-5; d_gene: NA; CDR3nt: TGTGCCAGCAGCTTCTCAGCGACCCAAGAGACCCAGTACTTC; CDR3aa: CASSFSATQETQYF
v_gene: TRBV29-1; abundance: NA; j_gene: TRBJ1-2; d_gene: NA; CDR3nt: TGCAGCGCATTTACAGGGCTCGGGGGCTACACCTTC; CDR3aa: CSAFTGLGGYTF
v_gene: TRBV6-6; abundance: few; j_gene: TRBJ2-7; d_gene: TRBD1; CDR3nt: TGTGCCAGCAGTTTCGACAGGGCGCAGTACTTC; CDR3aa: CASSFDRAQYF
v_gene: TRBV12-3/TRBV12-4; abundance: few; j_gene: TRBJ2-1; d_gene: NA; CDR3nt: TGTGCCAGCAGAGCGAACCAGGATGAGCAGTTCTTC; CDR3aa: CASRANQDEQFF
v_gene: TRBV6-1; abundance: NA; j_gene: TRBJ2-1; d_gene: TRBD1; CDR3nt: TGTGCCAACTCAGACAGGGGGCTAAGCAATGAGCAGTTCTTC; CDR3aa: CANSDRGLSNEQFF
v_gene: TRBV18; abundance: NA; j_gene: TRBJ1-6; d_gene: NA; CDR3nt: TGTGCCAGCTCACCACAAGAGGGACTTAGAAATTCACCCCTCCACTTT; CDR3aa: CASSPQEGLRNSPLHF
v_gene: TRBV7-7; abundance: NA; j_gene: TRBJ2-7; d_gene: TRBD2; CDR3nt: TGTGCCAGCAGCCCATTGTCTAGCGGGGATGGTTACGAGCAGTACTTC; CDR3aa: CASSPLSSGDGYEQYF
v_gene: TRBV3-1; abundance: NA; j_gene: TRBJ1-1; d_gene: NA; CDR3nt: TGTGCCAGCAGCTACACCGACACTGAAGCTTTCTTT; CDR3aa: CASSYTDTEAFF
v_gene: TRBV3-1; abundance: few; j_gene: TRBJ2-7; d_gene: NA; CDR3nt: TGTGCCAGCAGCCAATCTTCAGGCTACGAGCAGTACTTC; CDR3aa: CASSQSSGYEQYF
v_gene: TRBV3-1; abundance: NA; j_gene: TRBJ2-3; d_gene: TRBD1; CDR3nt: TGTGCCAGCAGCCTCCGGACAGGGAGTACAGATACGCAGTATTTT; CDR3aa: CASSLRTGSTDTQYF
v_gene: TRBV20-1; abundance: NA; j_gene: TRBJ1-2; d_gene: TRBD1; CDR3nt: TGCAGTGCTCGCCTCACCGACAGGGGGCGAGGGGGCTACACCTTC; CDR3aa: CSARLTDRGRGGYTF
v_gene: TRBV7-8; abundance: few; j_gene: TRBJ2-3; d_gene: TRBD2; CDR3nt: TGTGCCAGCAGCGCCCGGGACTACACAGATACGCAGTATTTT; CDR3aa: CASSARDYTDTQYF
v_gene: TRBV6-4; abundance: NA; j_gene: TRBJ1-1; d_gene: TRBD1; CDR3nt: TGTGCCAGCAGTACCGGGACAGGACTAGCTCGTGAAGCTTTCTTT; CDR3aa: CASSTGTGLAREAFF
v_gene: TRBV4-1; abundance: NA; j_gene: TRBJ2-2; d_gene: TRBD2; CDR3nt: TGCGCCAGCCGGACGGGGGGTCTCACCGGGGAGCTGTTTTTT; CDR3aa: CASRTGGLTGELFF
v_gene: TRBV2; abundance: NA; j_gene: TRBJ2-1; d_gene: NA; CDR3nt: TGTGCCAGCAGTGGCTACCCGACAGTCGATGAGCAGTTCTTC; CDR3aa: CASSGYPTVDEQFF
v_gene: TRBV3-1; abundance: NA; j_gene: TRBJ1-2; d_gene: NA; CDR3nt: TGTGCCAGCAGCCAAGGGGCAGGGGTCTATGGCTACACCTTC; CDR3aa: CASSQGAGVYGYTF
v_gene: TRBV5-1; abundance: few; j_gene: TRBJ2-1; d_gene: NA; CDR3nt: TGCGCCAGCAGCTTGGTACAGGGAGGTGAGCAGTTCTTC; CDR3aa: CASSLVQGGEQFF
v_gene: TRBV10-2; abundance: NA; j_gene: TRBJ2-2; d_gene: TRBD2; CDR3nt: TGCGCCATACTTCCTACGGGGGGGAGCACCGGGGAGCTGTTTTTT; CDR3aa: CAILPTGGSTGELFF